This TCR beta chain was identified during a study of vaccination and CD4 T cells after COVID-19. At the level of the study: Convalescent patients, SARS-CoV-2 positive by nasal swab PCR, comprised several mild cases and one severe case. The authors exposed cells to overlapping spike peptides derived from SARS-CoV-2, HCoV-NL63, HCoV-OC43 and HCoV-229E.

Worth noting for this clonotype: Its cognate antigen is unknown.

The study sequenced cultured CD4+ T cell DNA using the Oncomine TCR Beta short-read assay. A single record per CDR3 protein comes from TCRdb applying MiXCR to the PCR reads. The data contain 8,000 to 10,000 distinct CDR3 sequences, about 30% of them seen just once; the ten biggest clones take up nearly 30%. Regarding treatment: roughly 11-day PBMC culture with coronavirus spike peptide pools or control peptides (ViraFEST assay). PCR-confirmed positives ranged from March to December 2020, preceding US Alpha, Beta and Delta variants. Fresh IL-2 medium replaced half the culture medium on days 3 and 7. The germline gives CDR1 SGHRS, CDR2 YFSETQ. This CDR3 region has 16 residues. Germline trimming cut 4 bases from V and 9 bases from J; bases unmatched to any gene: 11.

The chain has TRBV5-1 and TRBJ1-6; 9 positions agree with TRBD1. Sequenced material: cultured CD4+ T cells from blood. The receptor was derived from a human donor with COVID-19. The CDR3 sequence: CASSRGETGGRSPLHF. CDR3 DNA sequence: TGCGCCAGCAGCCGTGGGGAGACAGGGGGTCGTTCACCCCTCCACTTT. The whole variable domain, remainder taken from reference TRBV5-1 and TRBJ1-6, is KAGVTQTPRYLIKTRGQQVTLSCSPISGHRSVSWYQQTPGQGLQFLFEYFSETQRNKGNFPGRFSGRQFSNSRSEMNVSTLELGDSALYLCASSRGETGGRSPLHFGNGTRLTVT.